This T cell receptor (beta chain) was sequenced during a study of cytomegalovirus exposure and HLA in healthy donors. Concerning this clone: A read error may produce the germline difference seen at one junction end.

Germline CDR1 is SEHNR and CDR2 is FQNEAQ (reference sequence). The CDR3 has 16 amino acids. The primer mix had 60 Vbeta and 13 Jbeta primers. Sequenced by immunoSEQ multiplex PCR; TCRdb stores in-frame clones only, minus some. The sample lists around 150,000 clones, 84% occurring once. The sequenced sample was PBMCs. The receptor comes from a boy aged 2-9 years in good health and CMV-seronegative. The chain uses TRBV7-9 and TRBJ2-2; 8 nucleotides match TRBD2. Here the CDR3 DNA reads TGTTCCAGCAGCTTAGCACTAGCGGAGAACACCGGGGAGCTGTTTTTT. Translated, it gives CSSSLALAENTGELFF.